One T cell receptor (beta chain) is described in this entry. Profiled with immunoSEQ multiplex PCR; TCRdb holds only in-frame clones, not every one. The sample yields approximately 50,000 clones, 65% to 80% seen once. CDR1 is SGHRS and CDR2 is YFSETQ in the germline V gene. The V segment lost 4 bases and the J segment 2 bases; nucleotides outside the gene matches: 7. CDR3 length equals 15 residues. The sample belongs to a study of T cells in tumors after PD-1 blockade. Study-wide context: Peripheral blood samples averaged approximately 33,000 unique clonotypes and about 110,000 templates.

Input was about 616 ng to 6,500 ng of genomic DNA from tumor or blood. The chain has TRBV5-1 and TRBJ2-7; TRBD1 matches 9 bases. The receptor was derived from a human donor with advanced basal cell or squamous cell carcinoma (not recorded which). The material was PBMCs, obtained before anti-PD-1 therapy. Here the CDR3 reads CASSGRDRVTYEQYF. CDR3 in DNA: TGCGCCAGCAGCGGCCGGGACAGGGTTACCTACGAGCAGTACTTC.